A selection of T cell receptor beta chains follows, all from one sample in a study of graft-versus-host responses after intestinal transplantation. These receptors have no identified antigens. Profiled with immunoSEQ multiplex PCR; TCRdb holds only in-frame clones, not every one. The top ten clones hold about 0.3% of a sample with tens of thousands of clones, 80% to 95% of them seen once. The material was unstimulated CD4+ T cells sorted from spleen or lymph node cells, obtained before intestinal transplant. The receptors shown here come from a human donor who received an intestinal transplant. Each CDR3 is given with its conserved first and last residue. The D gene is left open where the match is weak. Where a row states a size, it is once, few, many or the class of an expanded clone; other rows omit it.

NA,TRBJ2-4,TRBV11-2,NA,CASSLDFRRGAKNIQYF,TGTGCCAGCAGCTTAGACTTCAGAAGGGGTGCCAAAAACATTCAGTACTTC
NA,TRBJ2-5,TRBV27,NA,CASSLNGYQETQYF,TGTGCCAGCAGTTTAAATGGCTACCAAGAGACCCAGTACTTC
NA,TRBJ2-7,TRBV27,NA,CASSPPPPSYEQHF,TGTGCCAGCAGTCCCCCGCCCCCCTCCTACGAGCAGCACTTC
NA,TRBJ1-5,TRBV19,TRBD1,CASSPGQGISNQPQHF,TGTGCCAGCTCGCCGGGACAGGGGATTAGCAATCAGCCCCAGCATTTT
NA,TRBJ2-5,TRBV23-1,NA,CASSQPLKGWETQYF,TGCGCCAGCAGTCAACCATTGAAGGGATGGGAGACCCAGTACTTC
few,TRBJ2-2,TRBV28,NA,CASKVTPGELFF,TGTGCCAGCAAGGTAACTCCCGGGGAGCTGTTTTTT
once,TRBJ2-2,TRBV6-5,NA,CASSYGGTGELFF,TGTGCCAGCAGTTACGGCGGGACCGGGGAGCTGTTTTTT
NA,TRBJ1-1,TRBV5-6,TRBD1,CASSFGDRNTEAFF,TGTGCCAGCAGCTTCGGGGACAGGAACACTGAAGCTTTCTTT
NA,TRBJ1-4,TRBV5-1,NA,CASSPMGGGNEKLFF,TGCGCCAGCAGCCCGATGGGGGGAGGTAATGAAAAACTGTTTTTT
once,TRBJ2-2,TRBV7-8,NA,CASSFVGLGGELFF,TGTGCCAGCAGCTTTGTCGGTTTGGGCGGGGAGCTGTTTTTT